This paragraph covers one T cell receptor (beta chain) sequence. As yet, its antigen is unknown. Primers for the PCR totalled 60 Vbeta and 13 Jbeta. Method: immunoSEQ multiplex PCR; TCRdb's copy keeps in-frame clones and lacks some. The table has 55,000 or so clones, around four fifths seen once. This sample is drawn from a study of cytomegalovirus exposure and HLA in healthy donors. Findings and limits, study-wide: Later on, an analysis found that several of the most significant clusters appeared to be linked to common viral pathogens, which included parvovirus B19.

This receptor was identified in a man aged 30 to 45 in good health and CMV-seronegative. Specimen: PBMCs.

The CDR3: CASSLTTVPNNEQFF. CDR3 nucleotide sequence: TGTGCCAGCAGCTTAACCACGGTTCCAAACAATGAGCAGTTCTTC. The chain recombines TRBV11-3 with TRBJ2-1, with no clear D. The CDR3 has 15 residues. From germline, CDR1 is SGHNT and CDR2 YENEEA. Trimming removed 2 bases at V and 5 bases at J, with 13 bases between.